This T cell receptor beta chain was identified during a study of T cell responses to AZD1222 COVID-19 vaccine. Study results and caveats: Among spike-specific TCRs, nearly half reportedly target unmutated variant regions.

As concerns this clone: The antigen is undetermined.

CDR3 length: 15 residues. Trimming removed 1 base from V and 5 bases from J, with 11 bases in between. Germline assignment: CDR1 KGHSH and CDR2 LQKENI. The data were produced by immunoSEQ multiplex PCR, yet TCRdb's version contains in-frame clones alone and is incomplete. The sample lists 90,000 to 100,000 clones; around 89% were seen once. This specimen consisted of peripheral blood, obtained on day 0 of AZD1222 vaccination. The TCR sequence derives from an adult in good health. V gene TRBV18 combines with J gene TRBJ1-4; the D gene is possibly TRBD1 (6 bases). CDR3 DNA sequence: TGTGCCAGCTCACCACAGCCGGGGACAAATGAAAAACTGTTTTTT. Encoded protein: CASSPQPGTNEKLFF.